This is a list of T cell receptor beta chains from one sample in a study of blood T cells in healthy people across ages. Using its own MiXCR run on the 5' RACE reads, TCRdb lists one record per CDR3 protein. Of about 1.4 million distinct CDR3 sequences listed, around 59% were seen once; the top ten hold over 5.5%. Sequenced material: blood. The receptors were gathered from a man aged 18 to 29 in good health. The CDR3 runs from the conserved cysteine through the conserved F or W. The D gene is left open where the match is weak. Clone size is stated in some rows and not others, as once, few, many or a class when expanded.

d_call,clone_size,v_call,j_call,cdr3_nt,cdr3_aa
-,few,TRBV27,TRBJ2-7,TGTGCCAGCAGTTTTTCACAAGTTAGCGAGCAGTACTTC,CASSFSQVSEQYF
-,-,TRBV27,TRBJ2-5,TGTGCCAGCAGTATCTCAACAGGGAACCAGGAGACCCAGTACTTC,CASSISTGNQETQYF
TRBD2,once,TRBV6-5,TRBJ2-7,TGTGCCGGCAACTCTAGGACTAGCGGGCGCCGCTACGAGCAGTACTTC,CAGNSRTSGRRYEQYF
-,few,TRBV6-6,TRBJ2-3,TGTGCCAGCAGTTACTCCCGGGGGATCACAGATACGCAGTATTTT,CASSYSRGITDTQYF
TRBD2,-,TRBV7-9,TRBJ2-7,TGTGCCAGCAGCTCCAATAGCGGGATGGGCTACGAGCAGTACTTC,CASSSNSGMGYEQYF
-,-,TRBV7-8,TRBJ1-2,TGTGCCAGCAGCTTAGCTCTTGTGGCAGGGGATGGCTACACCTTC,CASSLALVAGDGYTF
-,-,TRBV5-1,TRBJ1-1,TGCGCCAGCAGCTTGGGAGGGGACGGTGGAAACACTGAAGCTTTCTTT,CASSLGGDGGNTEAFF
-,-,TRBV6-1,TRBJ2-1,TGTGCCAGCAGTGAAGCGGGTCCTTACAATGAGCAGTTCTTC,CASSEAGPYNEQFF
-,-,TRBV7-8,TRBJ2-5,TGTGCCAGCAGCTTAGATAGGGGGAACTGGGAGACCCAGTACTTC,CASSLDRGNWETQYF
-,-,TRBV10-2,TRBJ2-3,TGCGCCAGCAGTGAGCAGGGGTTCACAGATACGCAGTATTTT,CASSEQGFTDTQYF
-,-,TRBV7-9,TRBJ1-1,TGTGCCAGCAGCCCCCTACAGGGAAGGAGGGACACTGAAGCTTTCTTT,CASSPLQGRRDTEAFF
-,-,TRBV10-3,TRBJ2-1,TGTGCCATCAGGGGGGAAAACGGCAATGAGCAGTTCTTC,CAIRGENGNEQFF
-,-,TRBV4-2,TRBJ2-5,TGTGCCAGCAGCCCCAAGTTAGGGAATGAGCAGTACTTC,CASSPKLGNEQYF
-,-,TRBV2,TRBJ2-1,TGTGCCAGCACATCAGGAACTAGCTCCTACAATGAGCAGTTCTTC,CASTSGTSSYNEQFF
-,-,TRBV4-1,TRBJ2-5,TGCGCCAGCAGCCAAGATCACCTCAGTGGGGAGACCCAGTACTTC,CASSQDHLSGETQYF
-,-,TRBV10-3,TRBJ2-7,TGTGCCACCGGAAGGGACCTGTCCGAGCAGTACTTC,CATGRDLSEQYF
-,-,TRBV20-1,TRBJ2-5,TGCAGTGCTAGAGGCAGGGAAGGAGAGACCCAGTACTTC,CSARGREGETQYF
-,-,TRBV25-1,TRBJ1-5,TGTGCCAGCAGTGAAGGGTCAGGTAAACATCAGCCCCAGCATTTT,CASSEGSGKHQPQHF
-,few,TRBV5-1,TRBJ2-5,TGCGCCAGCAGCTGGAATTTGGGGGAGACCCAGTACTTC,CASSWNLGETQYF